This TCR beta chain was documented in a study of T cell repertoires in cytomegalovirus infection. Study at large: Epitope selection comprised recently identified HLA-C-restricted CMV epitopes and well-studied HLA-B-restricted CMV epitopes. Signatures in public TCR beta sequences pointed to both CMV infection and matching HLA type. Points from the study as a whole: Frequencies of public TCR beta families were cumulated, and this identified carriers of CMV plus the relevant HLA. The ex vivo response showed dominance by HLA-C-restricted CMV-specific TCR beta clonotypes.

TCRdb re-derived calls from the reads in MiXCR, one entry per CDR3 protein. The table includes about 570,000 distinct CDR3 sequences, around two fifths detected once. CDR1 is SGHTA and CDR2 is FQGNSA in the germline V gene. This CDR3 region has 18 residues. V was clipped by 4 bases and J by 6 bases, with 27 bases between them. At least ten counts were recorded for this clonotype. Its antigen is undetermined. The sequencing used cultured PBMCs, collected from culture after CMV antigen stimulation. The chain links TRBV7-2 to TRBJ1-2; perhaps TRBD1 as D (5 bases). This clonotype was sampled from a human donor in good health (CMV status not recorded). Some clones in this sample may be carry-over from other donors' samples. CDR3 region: CASSSSFRQLLIVDGYTF. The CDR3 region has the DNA TGTGCCAGCAGCTCAAGTTTCCGACAGCTCCTCATCGTAGATGGCTACACCTTC.